This T cell receptor beta chain appears in the sequencing data of a study of cytomegalovirus exposure and HLA in healthy donors. This PCR relied on a set of 60 Vbeta primers and 13 Jbeta primers. Here immunoSEQ multiplex PCR was the method, and the copy in TCRdb shows in-frame clones only, minus some. Among under 110,000 clones, about 80% were seen once, and the ten largest hold around 4%. On this clone: Its specificity is not known.

V lost 1 base and J 6 bases, leaving 15 bases between the germline ends. The CDR3 covers 15 residues. CDR1 and CDR2 (germline): GTSNPN, SVGIG (reference sequence). Study conclusions and caveats: In a later analysis, common viral pathogens appeared linked to several of the most significant clusters.

This receptor was obtained from a man in his forties in good health and CMV-seronegative. The sequenced sample consisted of PBMCs. The chain is built from TRBV30 and TRBJ2-2, with D possibly matching TRBD2 (6 bases). The CDR3 coding sequence is TGTGCCTGGAGTGACACGACTAGGAGGGCCGGGGAGCTGTTTTTT. Its protein is CAWSDTTRRAGELFF.